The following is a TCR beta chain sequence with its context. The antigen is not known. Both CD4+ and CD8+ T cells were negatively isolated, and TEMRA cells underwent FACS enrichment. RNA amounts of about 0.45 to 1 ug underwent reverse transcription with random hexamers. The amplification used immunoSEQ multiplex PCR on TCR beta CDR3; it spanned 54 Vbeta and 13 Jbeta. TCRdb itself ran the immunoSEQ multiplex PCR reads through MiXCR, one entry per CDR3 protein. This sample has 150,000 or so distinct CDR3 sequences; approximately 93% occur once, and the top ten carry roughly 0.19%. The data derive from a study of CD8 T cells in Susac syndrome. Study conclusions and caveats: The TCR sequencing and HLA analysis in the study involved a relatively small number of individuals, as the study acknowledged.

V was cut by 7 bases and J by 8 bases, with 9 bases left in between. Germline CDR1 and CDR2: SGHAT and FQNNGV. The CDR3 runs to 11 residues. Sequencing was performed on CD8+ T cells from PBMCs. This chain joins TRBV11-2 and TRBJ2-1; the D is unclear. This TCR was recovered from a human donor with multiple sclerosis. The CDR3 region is CASTPRDEQFF. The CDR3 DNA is TGTGCCAGCACCCCTAGGGATGAGCAGTTCTTC.